Listed below are T cell receptor beta chains from one sample, sequenced in a study of blood T cells in healthy people across ages. TCRdb re-called the 5' RACE reads with MiXCR, one entry per CDR3 protein. The repertoire consists of 1.5 million to 2 million distinct CDR3 sequences, with 49% occurring once and the leading ten covering over 2%. Sequenced: blood. Source of these receptors: a woman aged 40 to 49 in good health. Each CDR3 is given without its conserved first and last residue.

TRBJ1-5 13 TRBV6-5 ASRSDRDPNQPQH
TRBJ2-3 12 TRBV20-1 SASRTGGPDTQY
TRBJ1-4 13 TRBV12-3/TRBV12-4 ASSLLGTGREKLF
TRBJ1-2 12 TRBV6-2/TRBV6-3 ASIPGGPVYGYT
TRBJ2-5 12 TRBV9 ARTPRESGETQY
TRBJ2-5 13 TRBV6-1 ASSWDRKNQETQY
TRBJ2-3 13 TRBV6-6 ASSYAGTSIDTQY
TRBJ2-7 11 TRBV28 ASSPQEQPQQY
TRBJ1-2 13 TRBV27 ASSSHRFTSWGYT
TRBJ2-7 15 TRBV12-3/TRBV12-4 ASSFPPWVGGSYGQY
TRBJ2-4 12 TRBV25-1 ASSDLHRKNIQY
TRBJ2-7 11 TRBV6-2/TRBV6-3 ASSRTLPYEQY
TRBJ1-2 10 TRBV9 ASGGTGRGYT
TRBJ2-5 12 TRBV6-5 ASSYGVYQETQY
TRBJ2-5 12 TRBV20-1 SASGTSGQETQY
TRBJ1-6 13 TRBV12-3/TRBV12-4 ASSPRDSSNSPLH
TRBJ1-2 10 TRBV28 ASSPDSYGCT
TRBJ2-1 12 TRBV7-2 ASTKQGSYNEQF
TRBJ1-5 11 TRBV20-1 SARGGEVQPQH
TRBJ2-1 14 TRBV7-2 ASSVTSGGNRNEQF
TRBJ2-3 10 TRBV5-6 ASSDQGDTQY
TRBJ2-3 15 TRBV6-2/TRBV6-3 ASSFDVSGVNTDTQY
TRBJ2-3 12 TRBV9 ASSADGSTDTQY
TRBJ2-5 13 TRBV6-1 ASSEKQQGKETQY
TRBJ1-5 11 TRBV6-2/TRBV6-3 ASRPTPPQPQH
TRBJ2-1 10 TRBV29-1 SVEVGTTEQF
TRBJ1-3 11 TRBV28 ASSVNPGNTIY
TRBJ1-6 13 TRBV15 ATSRQGAGNSPLH
- 12 TRBV20-1 SARTTHHSSEQY
TRBJ1-2 12 TRBV7-8 ASSPTGGLHGYT
TRBJ2-7 13 TRBV12-3/TRBV12-4 ASSLVRTGSDEQY